These T cell receptor beta chains were read from a single sample in a study of blood T cell repertoires in COVID-19. Libraries were prepared by immunoSEQ multiplex PCR; TCRdb keeps only in-frame clonotypes and omits some of them. The table records about 140,000 clones, about 80% of them present only once. The sample consisted of PBMCs or T cells enriched from blood (not recorded which). The receptors here all came from a woman aged 45-65 years who had recovered from COVID-19. CDR3s include the opening cysteine and the closing phenylalanine or tryptophan. Each record gives: clone size, V gene, D gene, J gene, CDR3 protein, CDR3 DNA. The D gene is left open where the match is weak. Clone size appears in some rows only: once, few, many, or a class for an expanded clone.

>.|TRBV5-1|TRBD1|TRBJ2-7
CASSPDRGTYEQYF
TGCGCCAGCAGCCCCGACAGGGGCACCTACGAGCAGTACTTC
>.|TRBV11-2|.|TRBJ2-7
CASSFPRAYEQYF
TGTGCCAGCAGCTTTCCCAGGGCCTACGAGCAGTACTTC
>.|TRBV7-9|.|TRBJ1-2
CASSLGAEGYTF
TGTGCCAGCAGCTTAGGCGCTGAGGGCTACACCTTC
>.|TRBV10-3|.|TRBJ1-6
CAISDPRSGSNSPLHF
TGTGCCATCAGTGACCCGAGGTCAGGGTCTAATTCACCCCTCCACTTT
>.|TRBV14|.|TRBJ1-1
CASSPMVRNTEAFF
TGTGCCAGCAGCCCAATGGTGAGAAACACTGAAGCTTTCTTT
>.|TRBV4-2|TRBD1|TRBJ1-5
CASSQDMGQVSNQPQHF
TGTGCCAGCAGCCAAGATATGGGACAGGTGAGCAATCAGCCCCAGCATTTT
>once|TRBV27|TRBD1|TRBJ2-3
CASSLSRGGRVDTQYF
TGTGCCAGCAGTTTATCGCGAGGGGGCAGGGTGGATACGCAGTATTTT
>.|TRBV30|.|TRBJ2-5
CAWSRRRTQETQYF
TGTGCCTGGAGTCGGAGGCGGACCCAAGAGACCCAGTACTTC
>.|TRBV7-8|.|TRBJ1-1
CASRLTGHQNTEAFF
TGTGCCAGCAGGCTTACGGGACACCAGAACACTGAAGCTTTCTTT
>.|TRBV18|.|TRBJ1-1
CASSWGGEMNTEAFF
TGTGCCAGCTCGTGGGGAGGGGAGATGAACACTGAAGCTTTCTTT
>.|TRBV30|TRBD1|TRBJ1-3
CAWRRRTGNGNTIYF
TGTGCCTGGAGGCGCAGGACAGGGAATGGAAACACCATATATTTT
>.|TRBV2|.|TRBJ2-5
CASSETPVPKETQYF
TGTGCCAGCAGTGAAACCCCAGTCCCCAAAGAGACCCAGTACTTC
>.|TRBV7-3|.|TRBJ2-3
CASSPTTGTTDTQYF
TGTGCCAGCAGCCCCACTACGGGAACCACAGATACGCAGTATTTT
>.|TRBV11-3|.|TRBJ1-2
CASSSRDNYGYTF
TGTGCCAGCAGCTCTCGGGATAACTATGGCTACACCTTC
>.|TRBV10-3|.|TRBJ2-7
CAISPLAGRSSYEQYF
TGTGCCATCAGCCCCCTCGCGGGCAGGAGCTCCTACGAGCAGTACTTC
>.|TRBV28|.|TRBJ2-1
CASSLFGTVGNEQFF
TGTGCCAGCAGTTTATTTGGGACTGTGGGCAATGAGCAGTTCTTC
>.|TRBV6-6|TRBD2|TRBJ2-7
CASSYSAGASYEQYF
TGTGCCAGCAGTTACTCTGCGGGAGCCTCCTACGAGCAGTACTTC
>.|TRBV3-1/TRBV3-2|.|TRBJ1-4
CASSPAGEKLFF
TGTGCCAGCAGCCCAGCGGGGGAAAAACTGTTTTTT
>few|TRBV2|TRBD2|TRBJ2-5
CASRWTSGGETQYF
TGTGCCAGCAGATGGACTAGCGGGGGAGAGACCCAGTACTTC
>.|TRBV5-1|TRBD2|TRBJ2-2
CASSPGLGSNGELFF
TGCGCCAGCAGCCCGGGACTAGGAAGTAACGGGGAGCTGTTTTTT
>.|TRBV6-5|.|TRBJ1-2
CASSITGYGYTF
TGTGCCAGCAGTATCACAGGGTATGGCTACACCTTC
>.|TRBV5-4|.|TRBJ2-5
CASSIGQNQETQYF
TGTGCCAGCAGCATCGGACAAAACCAAGAGACCCAGTACTTC
>once|TRBV28|TRBD1|TRBJ1-2
CASSLVSGTGGFGYTF
TGTGCCAGCAGTTTGGTCTCCGGGACAGGGGGTTTTGGCTACACCTTC
>.|TRBV6-5|TRBD1|TRBJ2-2
CASSGFTGATGELFF
TGTGCCAGCAGCGGTTTTACAGGGGCCACCGGGGAGCTGTTTTTT
>few|TRBV5-1|TRBD2|TRBJ2-2
CASSFLTSGNTGELFF
TGCGCCAGCAGCTTTTTGACTAGCGGAAACACCGGGGAGCTGTTTTTT
>.|TRBV2|TRBD1|TRBJ2-7
CASSEERTGLREQYF
TGTGCCAGCAGCGAAGAGAGGACAGGTTTGAGGGAGCAGTACTTC
>.|TRBV20-1|TRBD1|TRBJ1-1
CSASGRGQDTEAFF
TGCAGTGCTAGTGGAAGGGGGCAGGACACTGAAGCTTTCTTT
>.|TRBV27|.|TRBJ2-2
CASPPRGYTGELFF
TGTGCCAGCCCTCCCAGGGGTTACACCGGGGAGCTGTTTTTT
>.|TRBV5-3|TRBD2|TRBJ2-2
CARSSFPLAGGRELFF
TGTGCCAGAAGCTCCTTCCCCCTAGCGGGGGGCCGGGAGCTGTTTTTT
>.|TRBV4-2|TRBD2|TRBJ2-5
CASSQVGGGNQETQYF
TGTGCCAGCAGCCAAGTAGGCGGGGGGAACCAAGAGACCCAGTACTTC
>once|TRBV7-2|.|TRBJ1-1
CASSLMGAGTEAFF
TGTGCCAGCAGCTTAATGGGGGCCGGCACTGAAGCTTTCTTT
>.|TRBV5-1|.|TRBJ1-1
CASSTRGQNTEAFF
TGCGCCAGCAGCACTAGAGGTCAGAACACTGAAGCTTTCTTT
>few|TRBV3-1/TRBV3-2|.|TRBJ2-2
CASSQARGELFF
TGTGCCAGCAGCCAAGCGCGGGGGGAGCTGTTTTTT